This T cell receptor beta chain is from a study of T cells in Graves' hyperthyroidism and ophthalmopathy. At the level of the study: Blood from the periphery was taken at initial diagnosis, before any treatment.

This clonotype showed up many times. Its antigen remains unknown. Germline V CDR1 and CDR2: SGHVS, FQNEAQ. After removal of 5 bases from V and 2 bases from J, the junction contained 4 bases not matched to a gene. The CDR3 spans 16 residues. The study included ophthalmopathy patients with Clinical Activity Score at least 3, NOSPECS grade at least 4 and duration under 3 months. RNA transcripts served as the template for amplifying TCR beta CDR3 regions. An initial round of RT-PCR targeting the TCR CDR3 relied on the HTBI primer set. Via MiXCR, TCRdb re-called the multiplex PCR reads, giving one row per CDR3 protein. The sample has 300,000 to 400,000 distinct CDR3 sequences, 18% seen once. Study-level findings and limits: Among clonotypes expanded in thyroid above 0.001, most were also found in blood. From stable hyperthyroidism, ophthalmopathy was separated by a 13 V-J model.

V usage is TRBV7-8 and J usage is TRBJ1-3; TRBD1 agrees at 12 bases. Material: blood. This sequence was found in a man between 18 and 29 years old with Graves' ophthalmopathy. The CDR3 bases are TGTGCCAGCAGCCCCCGGGACAGGGGGCCTGGAAACACCATATATTTT. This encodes CASSPRDRGPGNTIYF.